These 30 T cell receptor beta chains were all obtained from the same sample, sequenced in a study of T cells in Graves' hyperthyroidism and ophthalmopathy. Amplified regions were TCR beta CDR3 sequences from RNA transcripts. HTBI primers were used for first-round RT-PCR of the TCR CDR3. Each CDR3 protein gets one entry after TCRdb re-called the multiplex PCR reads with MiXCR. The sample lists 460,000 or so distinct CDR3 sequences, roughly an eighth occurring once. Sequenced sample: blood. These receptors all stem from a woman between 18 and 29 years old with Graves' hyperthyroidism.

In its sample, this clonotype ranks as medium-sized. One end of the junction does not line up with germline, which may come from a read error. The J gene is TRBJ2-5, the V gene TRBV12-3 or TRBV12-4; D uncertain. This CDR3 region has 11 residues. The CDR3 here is CASSFGETQYF. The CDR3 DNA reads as TGTGCTAGCAGCTTCGGAGAGACCCAGTACTTC.

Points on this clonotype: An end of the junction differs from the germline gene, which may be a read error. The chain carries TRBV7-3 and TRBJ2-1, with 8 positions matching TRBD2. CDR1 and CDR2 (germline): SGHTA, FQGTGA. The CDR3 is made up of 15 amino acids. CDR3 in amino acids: CASSLIAGGHNKQFF. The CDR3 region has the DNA TGTGCCAGCAGCTTAATCGCGGGAGGCCACAATAAGCAGTTCTTC.

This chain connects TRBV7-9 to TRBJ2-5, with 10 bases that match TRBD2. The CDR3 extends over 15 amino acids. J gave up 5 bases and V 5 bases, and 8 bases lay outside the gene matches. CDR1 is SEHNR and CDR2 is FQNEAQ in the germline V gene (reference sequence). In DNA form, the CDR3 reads TGTGCCAGCAGCATAAGCGGGAGGGCCGGGGAGACCCAGTACTTC. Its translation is CASSISGRAGETQYF.

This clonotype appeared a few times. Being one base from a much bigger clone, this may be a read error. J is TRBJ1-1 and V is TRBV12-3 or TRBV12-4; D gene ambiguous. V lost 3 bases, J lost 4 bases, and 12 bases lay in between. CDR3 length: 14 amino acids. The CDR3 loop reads CASSFDQMSTEAFF. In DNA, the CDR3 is TGTGCCAGCAGTTTTGACCAAATGAGCACTGAAGCTTTCTTT.

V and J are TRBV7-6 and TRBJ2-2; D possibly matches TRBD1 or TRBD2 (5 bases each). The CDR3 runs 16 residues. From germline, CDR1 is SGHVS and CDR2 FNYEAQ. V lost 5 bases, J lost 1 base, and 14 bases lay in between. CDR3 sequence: CASSPRRDVNTGELFF. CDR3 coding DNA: TGTGCCAGCAGCCCCCGACGGGACGTGAACACCGGGGAGCTGTTTTTT.

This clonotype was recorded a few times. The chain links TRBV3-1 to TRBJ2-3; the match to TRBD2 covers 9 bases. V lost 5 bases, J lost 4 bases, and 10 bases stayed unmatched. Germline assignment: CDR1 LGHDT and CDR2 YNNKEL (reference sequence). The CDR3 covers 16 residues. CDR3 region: CASSRMAGGRSDTQYF. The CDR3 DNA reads TGTGCCAGCAGCAGGATGGCGGGAGGGCGATCAGATACGCAGTATTTT.

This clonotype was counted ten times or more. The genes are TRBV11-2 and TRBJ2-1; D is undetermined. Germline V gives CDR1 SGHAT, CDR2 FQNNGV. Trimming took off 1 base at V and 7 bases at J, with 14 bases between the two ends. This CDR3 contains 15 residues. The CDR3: CASSLVETLWNEQFF. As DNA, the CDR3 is TGTGCCAGCAGCTTAGTGGAGACCCTTTGGAATGAGCAGTTCTTC.

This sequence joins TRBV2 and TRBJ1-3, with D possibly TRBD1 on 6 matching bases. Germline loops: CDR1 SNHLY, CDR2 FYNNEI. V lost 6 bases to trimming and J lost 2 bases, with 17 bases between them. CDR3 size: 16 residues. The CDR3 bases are TGTGCCAGCAGCCAGGGGCGGGCCCACACTGGAAACACCATATATTTT. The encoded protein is CASSQGRAHTGNTIYF.

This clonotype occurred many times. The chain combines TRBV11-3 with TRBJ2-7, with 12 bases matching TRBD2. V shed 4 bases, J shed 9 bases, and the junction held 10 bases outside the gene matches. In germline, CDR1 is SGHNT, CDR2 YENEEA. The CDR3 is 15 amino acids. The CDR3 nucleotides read TGTGCCAGCAGCTCCCTAGCGGGAGGGCCCCGTGGGCAGTACTTC. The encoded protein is CASSSLAGGPRGQYF.

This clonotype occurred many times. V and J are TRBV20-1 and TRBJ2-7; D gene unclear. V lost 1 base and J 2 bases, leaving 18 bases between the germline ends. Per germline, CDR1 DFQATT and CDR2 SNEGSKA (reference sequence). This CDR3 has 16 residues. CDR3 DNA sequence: TGCAGTGCTAGAGGCCTTGACAAGCTGACAACCTACGAGCAGTACTTC. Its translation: CSARGLDKLTTYEQYF.

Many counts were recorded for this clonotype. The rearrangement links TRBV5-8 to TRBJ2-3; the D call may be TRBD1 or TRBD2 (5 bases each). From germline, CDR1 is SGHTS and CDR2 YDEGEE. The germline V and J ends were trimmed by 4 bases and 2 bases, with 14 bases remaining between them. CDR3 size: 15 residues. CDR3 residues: CASSQGPHNTDTQYF. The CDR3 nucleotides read TGTGCCAGCAGCCAGGGACCTCACAACACAGATACGCAGTATTTT.

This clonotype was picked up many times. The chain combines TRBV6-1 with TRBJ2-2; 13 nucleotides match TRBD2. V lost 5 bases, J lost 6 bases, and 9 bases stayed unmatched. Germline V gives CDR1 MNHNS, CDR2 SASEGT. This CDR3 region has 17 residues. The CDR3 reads CASSHSGLAGESGELFF. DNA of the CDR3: TGTGCCAGCAGTCATTCCGGACTAGCGGGAGAGTCCGGGGAGCTGTTTTTT.

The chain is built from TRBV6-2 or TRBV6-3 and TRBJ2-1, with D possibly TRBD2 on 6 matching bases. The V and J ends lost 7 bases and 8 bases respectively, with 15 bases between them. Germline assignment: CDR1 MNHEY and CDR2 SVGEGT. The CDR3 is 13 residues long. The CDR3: CASNHEGLDEQFF. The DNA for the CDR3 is TGTGCCAGCAACCACGAGGGACTTGATGAGCAGTTCTTC.

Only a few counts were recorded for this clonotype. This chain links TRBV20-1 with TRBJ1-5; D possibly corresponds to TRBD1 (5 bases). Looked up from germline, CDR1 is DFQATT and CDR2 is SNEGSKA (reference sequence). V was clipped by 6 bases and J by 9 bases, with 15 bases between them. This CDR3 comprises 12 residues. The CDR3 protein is CSAHASGGPQHF. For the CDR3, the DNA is TGCAGTGCCCACGCCTCCGGGGGGCCCCAGCATTTT.

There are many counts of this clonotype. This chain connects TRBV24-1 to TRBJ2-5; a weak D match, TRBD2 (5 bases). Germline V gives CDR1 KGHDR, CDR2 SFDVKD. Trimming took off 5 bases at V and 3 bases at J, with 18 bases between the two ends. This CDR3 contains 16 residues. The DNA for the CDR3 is TGTGCCACCAGTGGGCGAGCGGCCGGCCTTGAAGAGACCCAGTACTTC. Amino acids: CATSGRAAGLEETQYF.

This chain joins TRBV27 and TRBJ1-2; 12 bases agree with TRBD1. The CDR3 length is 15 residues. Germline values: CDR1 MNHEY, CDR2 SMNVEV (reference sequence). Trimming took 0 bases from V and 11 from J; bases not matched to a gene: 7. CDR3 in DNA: TGTGCCAGCAGTTTATCGGGGACAGGGGGCGTATATTACACCTTC. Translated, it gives CASSLSGTGGVYYTF.

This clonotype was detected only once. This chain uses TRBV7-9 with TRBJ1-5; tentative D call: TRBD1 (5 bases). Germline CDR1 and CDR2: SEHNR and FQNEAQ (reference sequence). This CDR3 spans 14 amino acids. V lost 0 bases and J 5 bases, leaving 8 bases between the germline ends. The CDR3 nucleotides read TGTGCCAGCAGCTTAGCCGACAGTGATCAGCCCCAGCATTTT. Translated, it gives CASSLADSDQPQHF.

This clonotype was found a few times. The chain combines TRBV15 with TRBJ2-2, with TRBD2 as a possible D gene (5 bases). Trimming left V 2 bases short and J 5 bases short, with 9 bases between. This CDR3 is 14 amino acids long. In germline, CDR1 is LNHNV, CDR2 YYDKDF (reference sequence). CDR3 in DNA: TGTGCCACCAGCAGATCGGGCGGGACCGGGGAGCTGTTTTTT. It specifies CATSRSGGTGELFF.

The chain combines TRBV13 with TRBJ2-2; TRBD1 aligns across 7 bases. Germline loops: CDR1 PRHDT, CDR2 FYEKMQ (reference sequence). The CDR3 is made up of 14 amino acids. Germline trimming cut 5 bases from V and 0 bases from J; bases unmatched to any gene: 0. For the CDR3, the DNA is TGTGCCAGCAGCCAGGGGGCGAACACCGGGGAGCTGTTTTTT. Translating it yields CASSQGANTGELFF.

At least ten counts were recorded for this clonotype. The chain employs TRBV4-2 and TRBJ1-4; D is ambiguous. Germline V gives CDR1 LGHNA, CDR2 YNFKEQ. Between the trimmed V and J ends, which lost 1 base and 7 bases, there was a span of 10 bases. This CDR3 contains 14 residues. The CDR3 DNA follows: TGTGCCAGCAGCCAAGGGGGAATTACTGAAAAACTGTTTTTT. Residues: CASSQGGITEKLFF.

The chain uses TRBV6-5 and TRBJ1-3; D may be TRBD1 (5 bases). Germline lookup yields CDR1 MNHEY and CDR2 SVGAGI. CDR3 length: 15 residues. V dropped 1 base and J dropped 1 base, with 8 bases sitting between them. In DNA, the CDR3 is TGTGCCAGCAGTTACTTGGGGCTATCTGGAAACACCATATATTTT. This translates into CASSYLGLSGNTIYF.

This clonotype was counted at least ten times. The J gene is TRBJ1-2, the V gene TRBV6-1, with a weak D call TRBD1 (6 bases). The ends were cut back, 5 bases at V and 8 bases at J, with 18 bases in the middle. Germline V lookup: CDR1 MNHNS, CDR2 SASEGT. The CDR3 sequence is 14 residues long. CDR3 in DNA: TGTGCCAGCAGTAGGGGCGACAGGACTTGGGGCTACACCTTC. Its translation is CASSRGDRTWGYTF.

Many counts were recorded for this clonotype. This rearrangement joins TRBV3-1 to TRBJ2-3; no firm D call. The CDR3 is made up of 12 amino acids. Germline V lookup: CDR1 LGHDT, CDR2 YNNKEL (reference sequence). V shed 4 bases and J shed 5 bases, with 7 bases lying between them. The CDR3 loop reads CASSLLRDTQYF. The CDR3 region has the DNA TGTGCCAGCAGCCTACTACGAGATACGCAGTATTTT.

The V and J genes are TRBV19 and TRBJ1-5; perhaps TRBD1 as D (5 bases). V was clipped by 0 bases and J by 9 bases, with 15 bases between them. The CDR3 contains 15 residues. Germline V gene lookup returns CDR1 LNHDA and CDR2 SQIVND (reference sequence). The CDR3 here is CASSIDLGVRPPQHF. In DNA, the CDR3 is TGTGCCAGTAGTATAGATCTGGGGGTGCGTCCGCCCCAGCATTTT.

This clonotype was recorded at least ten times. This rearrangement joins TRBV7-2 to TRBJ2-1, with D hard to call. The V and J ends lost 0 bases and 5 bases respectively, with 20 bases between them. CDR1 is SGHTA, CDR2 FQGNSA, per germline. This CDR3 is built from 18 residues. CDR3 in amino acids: CASSLARIWRKTHNEQFF. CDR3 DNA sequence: TGTGCCAGCAGCTTAGCCCGGATTTGGCGGAAAACCCACAATGAGCAGTTCTTC.

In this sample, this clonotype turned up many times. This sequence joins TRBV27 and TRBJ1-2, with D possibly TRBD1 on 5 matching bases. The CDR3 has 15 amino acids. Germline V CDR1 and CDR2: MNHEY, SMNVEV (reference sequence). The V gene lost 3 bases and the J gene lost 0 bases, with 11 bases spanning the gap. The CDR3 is CASSFGGSANYGYTF. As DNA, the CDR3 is TGTGCCAGCAGTTTTGGGGGGTCAGCTAACTATGGCTACACCTTC.

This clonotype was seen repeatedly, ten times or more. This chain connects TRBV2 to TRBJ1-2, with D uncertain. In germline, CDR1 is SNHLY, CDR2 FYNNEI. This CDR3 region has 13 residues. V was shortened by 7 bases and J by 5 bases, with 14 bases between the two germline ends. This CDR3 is CASTIGRLYGYTF. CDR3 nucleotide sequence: TGTGCCAGCACGATTGGGCGGCTTTATGGCTACACCTTC.

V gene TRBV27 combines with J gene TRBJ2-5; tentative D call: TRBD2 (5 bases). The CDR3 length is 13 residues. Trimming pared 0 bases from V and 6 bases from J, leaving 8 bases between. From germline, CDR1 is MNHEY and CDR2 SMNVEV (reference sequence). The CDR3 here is CASSLSDWKTQYF. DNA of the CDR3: TGTGCCAGCAGTTTATCGGACTGGAAGACCCAGTACTTC.

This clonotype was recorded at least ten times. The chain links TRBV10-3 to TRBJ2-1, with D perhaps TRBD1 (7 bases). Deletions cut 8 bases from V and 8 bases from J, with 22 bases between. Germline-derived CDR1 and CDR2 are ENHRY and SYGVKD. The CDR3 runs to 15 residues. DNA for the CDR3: TGTGCCATCTCAGGGGGTGGGGGGAGTTTCGATGAGCAGTTCTTC. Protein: CAISGGGGSFDEQFF.

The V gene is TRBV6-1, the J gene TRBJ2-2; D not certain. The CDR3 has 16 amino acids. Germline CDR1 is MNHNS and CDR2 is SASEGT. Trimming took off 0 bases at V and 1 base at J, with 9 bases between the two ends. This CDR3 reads CASSEAWRLNTGELFF. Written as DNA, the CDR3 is TGTGCCAGCAGTGAAGCATGGCGACTGAACACCGGGGAGCTGTTTTTT.